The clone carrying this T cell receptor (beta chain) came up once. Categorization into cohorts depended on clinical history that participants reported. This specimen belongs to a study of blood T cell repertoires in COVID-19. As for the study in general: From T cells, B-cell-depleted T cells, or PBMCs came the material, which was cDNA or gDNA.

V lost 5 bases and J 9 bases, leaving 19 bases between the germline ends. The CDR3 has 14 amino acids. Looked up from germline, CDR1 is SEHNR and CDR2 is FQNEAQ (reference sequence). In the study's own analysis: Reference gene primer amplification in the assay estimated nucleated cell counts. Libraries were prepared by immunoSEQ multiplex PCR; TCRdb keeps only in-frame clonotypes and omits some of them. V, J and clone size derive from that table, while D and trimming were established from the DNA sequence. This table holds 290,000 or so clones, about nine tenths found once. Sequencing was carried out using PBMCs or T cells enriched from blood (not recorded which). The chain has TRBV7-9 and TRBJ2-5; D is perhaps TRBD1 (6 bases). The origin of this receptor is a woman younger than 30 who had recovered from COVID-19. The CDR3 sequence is CASSAQRGFTAQYF. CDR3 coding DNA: TGTGCCAGCAGCGCCCAGAGGGGGTTCACGGCCCAGTACTTC.